The TCR beta chain under discussion was sequenced for a study of blood T cells in healthy people across ages. For the second PCR, which ran for roughly 7 to 11 cycles, a sample-barcoded 5' primer and a J-beta primer mix were used. TCRdb itself ran the 5' RACE reads through MiXCR, one entry per CDR3 protein. The sample yields more than 1,000,000 distinct CDR3 sequences, about 23% seen once. V was cut by 0 bases and J by 4 bases, with 15 bases left in between. The CDR3 runs to 16 residues. Germline-derived CDR1 and CDR2 are LGHNA and YSLEER. The same sample was also used in a study of T cells of mothers and their children. That source notes: Versus unrelated pairs, overlap was slightly higher in related mother-child pairs, without reaching significance.

The chain links TRBV4-3 to TRBJ1-2, with a weak D call TRBD1 (5 bases). This clonotype originated in a girl aged 2-15 years in good health. Sequenced material: blood. CDR3 residues: CASSQDTQGGTYGYTF. The CDR3 DNA is TGCGCCAGCAGCCAAGATACCCAGGGAGGTACCTATGGCTACACCTTC.